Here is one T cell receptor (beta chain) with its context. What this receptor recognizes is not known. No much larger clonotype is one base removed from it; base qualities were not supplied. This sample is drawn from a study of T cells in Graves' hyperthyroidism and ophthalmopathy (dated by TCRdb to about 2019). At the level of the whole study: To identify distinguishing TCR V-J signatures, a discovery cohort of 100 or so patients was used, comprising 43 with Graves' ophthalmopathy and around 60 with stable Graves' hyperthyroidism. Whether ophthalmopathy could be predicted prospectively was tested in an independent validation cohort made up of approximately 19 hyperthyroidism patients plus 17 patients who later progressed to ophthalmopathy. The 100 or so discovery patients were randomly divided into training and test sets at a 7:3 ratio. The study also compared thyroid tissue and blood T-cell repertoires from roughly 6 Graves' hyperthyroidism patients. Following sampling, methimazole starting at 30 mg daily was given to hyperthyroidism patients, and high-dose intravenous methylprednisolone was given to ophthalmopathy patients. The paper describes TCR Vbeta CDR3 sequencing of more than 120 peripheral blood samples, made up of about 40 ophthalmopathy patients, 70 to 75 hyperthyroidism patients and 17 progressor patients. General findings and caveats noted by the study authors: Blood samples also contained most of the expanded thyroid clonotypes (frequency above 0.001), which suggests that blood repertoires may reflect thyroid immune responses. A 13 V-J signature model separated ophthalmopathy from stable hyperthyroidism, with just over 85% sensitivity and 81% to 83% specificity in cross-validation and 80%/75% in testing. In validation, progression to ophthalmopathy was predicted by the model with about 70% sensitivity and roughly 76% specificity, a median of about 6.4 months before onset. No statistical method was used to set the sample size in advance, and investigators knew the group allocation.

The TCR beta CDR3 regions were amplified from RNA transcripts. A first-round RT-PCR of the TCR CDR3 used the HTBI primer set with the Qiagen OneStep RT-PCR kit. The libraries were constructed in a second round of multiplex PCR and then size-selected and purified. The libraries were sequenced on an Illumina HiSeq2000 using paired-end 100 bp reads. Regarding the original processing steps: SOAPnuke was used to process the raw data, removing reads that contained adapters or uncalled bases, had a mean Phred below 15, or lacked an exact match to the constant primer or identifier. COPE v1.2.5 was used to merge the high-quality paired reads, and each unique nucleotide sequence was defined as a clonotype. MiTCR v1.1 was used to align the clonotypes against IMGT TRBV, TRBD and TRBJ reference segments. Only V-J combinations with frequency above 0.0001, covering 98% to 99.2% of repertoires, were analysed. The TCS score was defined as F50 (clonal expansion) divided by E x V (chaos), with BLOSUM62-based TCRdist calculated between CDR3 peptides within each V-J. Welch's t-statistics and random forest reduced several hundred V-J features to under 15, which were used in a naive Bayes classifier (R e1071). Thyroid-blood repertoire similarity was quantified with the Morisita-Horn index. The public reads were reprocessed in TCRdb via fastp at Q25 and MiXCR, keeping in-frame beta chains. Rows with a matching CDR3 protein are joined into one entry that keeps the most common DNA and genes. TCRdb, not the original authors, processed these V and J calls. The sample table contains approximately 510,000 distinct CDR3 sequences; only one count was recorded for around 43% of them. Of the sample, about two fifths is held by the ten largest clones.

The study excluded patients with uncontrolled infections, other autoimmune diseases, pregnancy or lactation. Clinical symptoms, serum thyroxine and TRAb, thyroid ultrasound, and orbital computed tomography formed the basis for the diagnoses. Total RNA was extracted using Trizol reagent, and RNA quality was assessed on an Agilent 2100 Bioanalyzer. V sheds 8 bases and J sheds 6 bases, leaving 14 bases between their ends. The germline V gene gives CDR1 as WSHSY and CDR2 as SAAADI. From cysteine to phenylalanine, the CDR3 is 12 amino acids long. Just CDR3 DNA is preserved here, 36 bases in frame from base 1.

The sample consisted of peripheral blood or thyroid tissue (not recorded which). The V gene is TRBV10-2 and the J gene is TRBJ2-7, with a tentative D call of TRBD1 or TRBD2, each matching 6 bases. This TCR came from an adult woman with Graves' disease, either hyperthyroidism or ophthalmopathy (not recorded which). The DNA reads TGCGCCAGCTTAGGGGGGCGAGGCGAGCAGTACTTC. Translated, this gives CASLGGRGEQYF.